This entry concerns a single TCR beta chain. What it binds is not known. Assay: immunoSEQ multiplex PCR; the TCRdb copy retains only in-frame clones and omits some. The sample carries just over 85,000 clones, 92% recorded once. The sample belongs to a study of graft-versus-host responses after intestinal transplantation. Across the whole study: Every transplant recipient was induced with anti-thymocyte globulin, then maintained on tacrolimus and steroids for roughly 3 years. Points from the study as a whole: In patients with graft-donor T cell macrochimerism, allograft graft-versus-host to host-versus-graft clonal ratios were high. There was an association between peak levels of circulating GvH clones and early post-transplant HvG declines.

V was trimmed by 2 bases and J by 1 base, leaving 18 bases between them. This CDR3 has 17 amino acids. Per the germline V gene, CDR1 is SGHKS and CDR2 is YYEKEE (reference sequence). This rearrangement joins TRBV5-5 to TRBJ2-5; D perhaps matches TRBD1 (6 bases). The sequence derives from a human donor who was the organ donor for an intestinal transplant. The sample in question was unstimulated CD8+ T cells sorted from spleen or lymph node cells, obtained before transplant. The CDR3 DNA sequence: TGTGCCAGCAGCTTTTTTACAGGGATAACGATCCAAGAGACCCAGTACTTC. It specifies CASSFFTGITIQETQYF.